Here is one TCR beta chain with its context. Using immunoSEQ multiplex PCR, the repertoire was profiled, and TCRdb retains in-frame clones only, with some absent. Of approximately 380,000 clones in the sample, approximately 93% were seen once. V dropped 0 bases and J dropped 6 bases, with 8 bases sitting between them. Germline lookup yields CDR1 MNHEY and CDR2 SMNVEV (reference sequence). The CDR3 extends over 13 amino acids. This specimen belongs to a study of blood T cell repertoires in COVID-19. This receptor was obtained from a woman in her thirties or forties who had been exposed to COVID-19. Source material: PBMCs or T cells enriched from blood (not recorded which). The chain combines TRBV27 with TRBJ1-1; D not resolved. CDR3 nucleotides: TGTGCCAGCAGTTTATCGATCCGCGCTGAAGCTTTCTTT. Translation: CASSLSIRAEAFF.